This T cell receptor beta chain originates from a study of T cell responses to AZD1222 COVID-19 vaccine. Study results and caveats: The donors showed a predominance of white British ancestry and of females, with possible underestimation of clonal diversity. At baseline, just 6 or 7 AZD1222 recipients tested seropositive.

On this clone itself: As yet, its antigen is unknown.

Libraries were prepared by immunoSEQ multiplex PCR; TCRdb keeps only in-frame clonotypes and omits some of them. The table has approximately 120,000 clones, around 90% seen once. This receptor was identified in an adult in good health. This specimen was peripheral blood, taken on day 0 of AZD1222 vaccination.

CDR3 bases: TGTGCCATGCAGGAGGGCGGCACAGATACGCAGTATTTT. Its translation: CAMQEGGTDTQYF. The chain carries TRBV10-3 and TRBJ2-3; perhaps TRBD2 as D (6 bases). CDR3 size: 13 residues. V lost 9 bases and J lost 1, with 11 bases in between. Looked up from germline, CDR1 is ENHRY and CDR2 is SYGVKD.